The 21 T cell receptor beta chains below come from one sample, sequenced in a study of human T cells and chemical hapten exposure. TCRdb reprocessed the RACE reads via MiXCR and lists one record per CDR3 protein. This sample has 90,000 to 120,000 distinct CDR3 sequences; approximately 10% occur once, and the top ten carry under 4.5%. Described time point: patch test 1, 2 weeks after DPC sensitization. Treatment of the sample: therapeutic diphenylcyclopropenone sensitization with weekly scalp DPC. The sample here was whole blood, taken in connection with sensitization to the hapten diphenylcyclopropenone (DPC). The receptors come from a woman aged 40 to 49 with alopecia areata. Some clones in this sample may be carry-over from other donors' samples.

This clonotype was detected only a few times. This rearrangement joins TRBV18 to TRBJ1-4; 7 bases line up with TRBD1. The V gene's germline CDR1 is KGHSH and CDR2 LQKENI. The CDR3 runs 14 residues. V shed 3 bases, J shed 7 bases, and the junction held 5 bases outside the gene matches. The CDR3 is CASSPEQGSEKLFF. The DNA for the CDR3 is TGTGCCAGCTCACCGGAACAGGGGAGTGAAAAACTGTTTTTT.

Remarks on this clonotype: This clone may be a read error of a much larger clone one base away. The CDR3 coding sequence is TGTGTCAGCAGCCTAACCGGGACAGGGTTTCGAGGGTCAAACACTGAAGCTTTCTTT. This encodes CVSSLTGTGFRGSNTEAFF. V and J are TRBV5-4 and TRBJ1-1, with 9 positions matching TRBD1. Germline V gives CDR1 SGHNT, CDR2 YYREEE (reference sequence). This CDR3 comprises 19 residues. Drawing the rest from reference TRBV5-4 and TRBJ1-1, the complete variable domain is ETGVTQSPTHLIKTRGQQVTLRCSSQSGHNTVSWYQQALGQGPQFIFQYYREEENGRGNFPPRFSGLQFPNYSSELNVNALELDDSALYLCVSSLTGTGFRGSNTEAFFGQGTRLTVV.

The rearrangement uses TRBV4-1 and TRBJ2-5; TRBD2 aligns across 9 bases. The CDR3 runs 15 residues. J lost 4 bases, V lost 0 bases, and 3 bases had no gene match. CDR1 MGHRA and CDR2 YSYEKL come from the germline V gene. CDR3 DNA sequence: TGCGCCAGCAGCCAAGACGTACTAGCGGGAGAGACCCAGTACTTC. Its protein product is CASSQDVLAGETQYF.

The chain links TRBV9 to TRBJ1-6; 9 bases are shared with TRBD1. Per germline, CDR1 SGDLS and CDR2 YYNGEE. This CDR3 region has 14 residues. Trimming removed 3 bases from V and 5 bases from J; junction bases left unmatched: 0. The DNA for the CDR3 is TGTGCCAGCAGCGGGGACAGGGATAATTCACCCCTCCACTTT. Translation gives CASSGDRDNSPLHF.

This clonotype showed up just a few times. V usage is TRBV27 and J usage is TRBJ1-5; 7 nucleotides agree with TRBD1. Trimming took 6 bases from V and 6 from J; bases not matched to a gene: 8. Germline CDR1 reads MNHEY; CDR2 reads SMNVEV (reference sequence). The CDR3 is 14 amino acids. The CDR3 region has the DNA TGTGCCAGCAGCCGCGACAGGGTTACTCAGCCCCAGCATTTT. Its translation: CASSRDRVTQPQHF.

This rearrangement joins TRBV20-1 to TRBJ2-1; D is perhaps TRBD2 (6 bases). Germline V gene data show CDR1 as DFQATT and CDR2 as SNEGSKA (reference sequence). There are 16 residues in the CDR3. Trimming took 5 bases from V and 0 from J, leaving 17 bases between them. The CDR3 nucleotides read TGCAGTGCTCAAACCCGAGCGGGCCCCTCCTACAATGAGCAGTTCTTC. This encodes CSAQTRAGPSYNEQFF.

This clonotype was detected many times. This sequence joins TRBV6-5 and TRBJ2-4; weak D call: TRBD1 (8 bases). With 6 bases removed from V and 7 bases from J, the gap between germline ends came to 22 bases. The CDR3 has 16 amino acids. CDR1 MNHEY and CDR2 SVGAGI come from the germline V gene. The CDR3 bases are TGTGCCAGCAGACCCCGTGGCGGACAGGGAGGGAACATTCAGTACTTC. It encodes CASRPRGGQGGNIQYF.

This clonotype came up a few times. The rearrangement links TRBV6-2 or TRBV6-3 to TRBJ1-1; the D is unclear. Germline CDR1 is MNHEY and CDR2 is SVGEGT. The CDR3 covers 15 residues. V dropped 0 bases and J dropped 4 bases, with 12 bases sitting between them. The chain's CDR3 is CASSYSGKGGTEAFF. The CDR3 nucleotides read TGTGCCAGCAGTTACTCGGGGAAGGGAGGCACTGAAGCTTTCTTT.

This clonotype was seen at least ten times. The chain links TRBV4-1 to TRBJ2-7; possibly TRBD1 for D (5 bases). Deletions cut 4 bases from V and 6 bases from J, with 13 bases between. This CDR3 contains 13 residues. Germline V gene sequence: CDR1 MGHRA, CDR2 YSYEKL. The CDR3 coding sequence is TGCGCCAGCAGCCCGCTCCAGGGTGGCGAGCAGTACTTC. This translates into CASSPLQGGEQYF.

This clonotype was counted ten times or more. The rearrangement links TRBV5-4 to TRBJ2-3; TRBD1 matches 8 bases. The V gene's germline CDR1 is SGHNT and CDR2 YYREEE (reference sequence). V was clipped by 4 bases and J by 6 bases; unmatched bases: 10. The CDR3 has 15 residues. DNA of the CDR3: TGTGCCAGCAGCCACGGACAGGGAAGGACGGATACGCAGTATTTT. It translates to CASSHGQGRTDTQYF.

This chain uses TRBV28 with TRBJ2-7; TRBD2 matches 12 bases. V was clipped by 3 bases and J by 5 bases; unmatched bases: 11. Germline V gene lookup returns CDR1 MDHEN and CDR2 SYDVKM. This CDR3 has 17 amino acids. The CDR3 nucleotides read TGTGCCAGCAGTTTTAGCCCGACGACTAGCGGGAGTAACGAGCAGTACTTC. Amino acid sequence: CASSFSPTTSGSNEQYF.

The chain uses TRBV25-1 and TRBJ2-1; TRBD1 aligns across 9 bases. Looked up from germline, CDR1 is MGHDK and CDR2 is SYGVNS. The length of the CDR3 is 15 residues. Unmatched junction bases numbered 9, after V lost 8 bases and J lost 4 bases. CDR3 loop: CASRLGQGKYNEQFF. The CDR3 DNA is TGTGCCAGCCGACTCGGACAGGGGAAATACAATGAGCAGTTCTTC.

This clonotype occurred many times. The genes are TRBV6-2 or TRBV6-3 and TRBJ2-3; 8 bases match TRBD1. CDR1 is MNHEY, CDR2 SVGEGT, per germline. The CDR3 has 15 amino acids. With 2 bases clipped from V and 2 bases from J, the junction kept 3 bases outside the gene matches. The CDR3 nucleotides read TGTGCCAGCAGTTACCGGACAGGGATCACAGATACGCAGTATTTT. Protein: CASSYRTGITDTQYF.

This clonotype has a handful of counts. The V and J genes are TRBV12-3 or TRBV12-4 and TRBJ1-4; the D gene is possibly TRBD1 (6 bases). The V end lost 8 bases, the J end lost 7 bases, and 17 bases lay between the germline ends. The CDR3 is 14 amino acids. CDR3 bases: TGTGCCAGCTGTCCGAAGGGGGAGGGTGAAAAACTGTTTTTT. Its translation is CASCPKGEGEKLFF.

This clonotype occurred a few times. DNA for the CDR3: TGTGCCAGCAGTCTTCCGGGACAGTACTACGAGCAGTACTTC. This codes for CASSLPGQYYEQYF. The V and J genes are TRBV6-2 or TRBV6-3 and TRBJ2-7; 7 nucleotides agree with TRBD1. The V gene's germline CDR1 is MNHEY and CDR2 SVGEGT. V gave up 5 bases and J gave up 3 bases; unmatched junction bases: 7. The CDR3 length is 14 residues.

With respect to this clonotype: A much bigger clone sits one base away, suggesting this may be a read error. The V gene is TRBV24-1, the J gene TRBJ1-2; 9 bases align to TRBD1. Unmatched junction bases numbered 15, after V lost 3 bases and J lost 8 bases. Germline V lookup: CDR1 KGHDR, CDR2 SFDVKD. This CDR3 is built from 17 residues. The CDR3 sequence: CATSDGDRGLLKGGYTF. CDR3 DNA: TGTGCCACCAGTGATGGCGACAGGGGGTTGCTTAAGGGCGGCTACACCTTC.

This clonotype was recorded many times. The rearrangement uses TRBV12-3 or TRBV12-4 and TRBJ2-2, with D perhaps being TRBD1 or TRBD2 (5 bases each). The CDR3 runs 14 residues. V lost 6 bases, J lost 7 bases, and 15 bases lay in between. CDR3: CASSLWGIGGELFF. The CDR3 nucleotides read TGTGCCAGCAGCCTATGGGGGATCGGCGGGGAGCTGTTTTTT.

In this sample, this clonotype turned up a few times. The chain couples TRBV7-3 to TRBJ1-3, with D perhaps TRBD1 (6 bases). The CDR3 covers 15 residues. The germline V gene encodes CDR1 SGHTA and CDR2 FQGTGA. Trimming shortened V by 0 bases and J by 0 bases, and 6 bases separated the two germline ends. The CDR3 DNA reads as TGTGCCAGCAGCTTAACAGGGGGCTCTGGAAACACCATATATTTT. This gives the protein CASSLTGGSGNTIYF. The full variable domain, rest sourced from reference TRBV7-3 and TRBJ1-3, is GAGVSQTPSNKVTEKGKYVELRCDPISGHTALYWYRQSLGQGPEFLIYFQGTGAADDSGLPNDRFFAVRPEGSVSTLKIQRTERGDSAVYLCASSLTGGSGNTIYFGEGSWLTVV.

The chain combines TRBV13 with TRBJ1-1, with 9 bases fitting TRBD1. The CDR3 runs 15 residues. The V segment lost 5 bases and the J segment 1 base; nucleotides outside the gene matches: 5. CDR1 is PRHDT and CDR2 is FYEKMQ in the germline V gene (reference sequence). The CDR3: CASSPWDRENTEAFF. The CDR3 bases are TGTGCCAGCAGCCCCTGGGACAGGGAGAACACTGAAGCTTTCTTT.

This clonotype occurred many times. This sequence joins TRBV18 and TRBJ1-1; D unresolved. Trimming cost V 3 bases and J 1 base, with 6 bases left between them. The germline V gene encodes CDR1 KGHSH and CDR2 LQKENI. CDR3 length: 13 residues. This CDR3 is CASSPKPNTEAFF. The CDR3 DNA follows: TGTGCCAGCTCACCCAAGCCGAACACTGAAGCTTTCTTT.

Note on this clonotype: A much more abundant neighbour one base away suggests this may be a read error. The chain has TRBV5-1 and TRBJ2-5; 12 bases line up with TRBD1. The CDR3 has 15 residues. V shed 4 bases, J shed 4 bases, and the junction held 5 bases outside the gene matches. Germline-derived CDR1 and CDR2 are SGHRS and YFSETQ. The CDR3 sequence: CASSGGTGGRETQYF. CDR3 bases: TGCGCCAGCAGCGGAGGGACAGGGGGCCGAGAGACCCAGTACTTC.